This T cell receptor beta chain was identified during a study of PD-1 blockade in classical Hodgkin lymphoma (dated by TCRdb to between 2020 and 2021). Notes on the research overall: Nivolumab dosing was 3 mg/kg intravenously every 2 weeks, continuing until either disease progression or unacceptable toxicity. To define a peripheral blood immune signature of response to PD-1 blockade in classical Hodgkin lymphoma, the study combined TCR beta sequencing with CyTOF.

Beyond this particular receptor, the publication reports: Lower diversity was seen in patients whose nivolumab began less than 1 year after ASCT, and these patients were left out of later analyses so that immune reconstitution would not confound the results. The study covered only a single clinical trial cohort, and the causes of the repertoire differences, possibly disease activity or prior therapy, were still not defined. Trial patients achieving complete response had baseline diversity similar to newly diagnosed patients, whereas partial responders and progressors had significantly lower diversity. A significant rise by C4D1 was seen in CD4+ but not CD8+ TCR diversity (p=0.0027 vs p=0.16), with the rise being most apparent in complete responders (p=0.02). Newly diagnosed patients were reported to have lower baseline TCR diversity than healthy donors, and relapsed/refractory patients were reported to have lower baseline TCR diversity still.

The Qiagen DNeasy kit was used to extract genomic DNA from unsorted PBMCs and from the negatively selected CD4+ and CD8+ fractions. Using primers that anneal to V and J segments, immunoSEQ multiplex PCR amplified the TCR beta CDR3 regions. A synthetic immune receptor repertoire was used to minimize amplification bias, and remaining bias was computationally removed after sequencing. The original pipeline was this. Custom Python scripts were used to quantify repertoire diversity as the Shannon entropy index. Unsorted, CD4+ and CD8+ repertoires were analyzed separately, except for combined analyses in which CD4+ and CD8+ sequences were merged in silico. A clone was considered expanded if an increase in frequency of at least 2-fold after treatment relative to C1D1 was found, and a pseudocount of 0.5 was applied to clones undetected at baseline. Singleton clones were defined as clones with 0 or 1 copy at C1D1, and non-singleton clones were defined as clones with 2 or more copies. Clones expanded in unsorted samples were assigned a CD4+, CD8+ or unknown annotation through matching of protein sequences in sorted samples from the same patient. Wilcoxon tests were applied to paired samples to test diversity changes from C1D1 to C4D1. In TCRdb, the immuneACCESS table is reduced to in-frame sequences with V and J assigned. These tables do not hold every clone; where another copy was compared, an unresolved V gene accounts for under half, and the others remain unexplained. The V and J calls and clone size come from that table; D and trimming were worked out from the DNA. The sample records about 36,000 clones, roughly three quarters of which are singletons. Over 12% of the sample rests with the top ten.

The sample's time point label is to be understood as: cycle 2 day 1 (C2D1) of nivolumab. Every trial patient had relapsed following autologous stem cell transplantation, and prior brentuximab vedotin exposure was what differed among cohorts A, B and C. The trial cohort comprised fewer than 65 patients with relapsed/refractory classical Hodgkin lymphoma whose best overall responses were complete response, partial response or progressive disease. Single-agent nivolumab was administered to trial patients in the multi-cohort phase II CheckMate 205 trial. An independent review committee assessed best overall response by applying the 2007 International Working Group response criteria. Trial PBMCs were obtained immediately prior to nivolumab initiation (C1D1) and on therapy at cycle 2 day 1 and cycle 4 day 1. Peripheral blood was collected in 8 mL Vacutainer Cell Preparation Tubes, from which PBMCs were isolated by centrifugation and then cryopreserved.

The germline V gene yields SGHRS for CDR1 and YFSETQ for CDR2. The CDR3 runs 15 amino acids, cysteine and phenylalanine included. Solely the CDR3 DNA is kept, with 45 bases framed from the first base. V and J lose 2 bases and 0 bases, and a span of 8 bases separates them. This clone was counted a few times. The antigen it recognizes is unknown. No much larger clonotype is one base removed from it; base qualities were not supplied. This receptor was identified in a human donor with classical Hodgkin lymphoma. Source: peripheral blood mononuclear cells (PBMCs), taken before the second cycle of nivolumab. The sequence links TRBV5-1 to TRBJ2-2; the D gene is possibly TRBD1 or TRBD2, each agreeing over 6 bases. The DNA sequence is as follows: TGCGCCAGCAGCTTAGGGGGGACGAACACCGGGGAGCTGTTTTTT. Its amino acids are CASSLGGTNTGELFF.